The sequence of this T cell receptor (beta chain) was determined in a study of Ad26.COV2.S vaccination and SARS-CoV-2 variants. Notes on the study in general: Considerable breadth of spike-specific CD8+ and CD4+ T cell responses has reportedly been documented following vaccination. TCR breadth and depth analyses may have underestimated total T cell responses.

Here immunoSEQ multiplex PCR was the method, and the copy in TCRdb shows in-frame clones only, minus some. This sample has about 100,000 clones; over 60% occur once, and the top ten carry about 18%. To note about this clone: Its antigen is as yet unknown.

The receptor's source is a human donor who had recovered from COVID-19. Sequencing was performed on peripheral blood, taken after recovery from COVID-19.

CDR3 region: CASRPGTSGDEQYF. CDR3 DNA: TGTGCCAGCAGACCCGGGACTAGCGGGGACGAGCAGTACTTC. The chain combines TRBV5-4 with TRBJ2-7; 13 bases are a match to TRBD2. The CDR3 loop spans 14 amino acids. J was trimmed by 5 bases and V by 5 bases; bases with no gene match: 4. The germline V gene encodes CDR1 SGHNT and CDR2 YYREEE (reference sequence).